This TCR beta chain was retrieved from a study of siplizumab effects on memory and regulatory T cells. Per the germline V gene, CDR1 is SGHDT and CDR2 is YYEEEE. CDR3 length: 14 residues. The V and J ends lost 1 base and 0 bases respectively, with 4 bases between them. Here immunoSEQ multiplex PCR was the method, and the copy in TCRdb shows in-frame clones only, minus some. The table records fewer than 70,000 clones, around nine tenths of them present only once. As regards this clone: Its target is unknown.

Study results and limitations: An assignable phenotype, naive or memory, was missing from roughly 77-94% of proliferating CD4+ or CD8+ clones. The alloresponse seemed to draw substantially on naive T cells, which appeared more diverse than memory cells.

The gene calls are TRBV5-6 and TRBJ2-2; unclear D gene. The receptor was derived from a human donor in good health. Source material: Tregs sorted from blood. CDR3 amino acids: CASSLLTNTGELFF. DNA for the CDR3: TGTGCCAGCAGCTTGCTGACGAACACCGGGGAGCTGTTTTTT.